A single sample gave rise to the 31 T cell receptor beta chains below, sequenced in a study of Tregs in tolerant kidney transplant recipients. Here immunoSEQ multiplex PCR was the method, and the copy in TCRdb shows in-frame clones only, minus some. In the table there are tens of thousands of clones, 84% of which are singletons. The material sequenced was CD4+ T cells from blood. The receptors were sampled from a human donor in good health.

Points on this clone: One junction end disagrees with the germline gene, perhaps due to a read error. The chain combines TRBV7-9 with TRBJ1-2, with TRBD1 matching 8 bases. The CDR3 contains 15 residues. Germline V CDR1 and CDR2: SEHNR, FQNEAQ (reference sequence). In DNA, the CDR3 is TGCGCCAGCAGCCAAGATGCGGACAGGGACTATGGCTACACCTTC. This sequence encodes CASSQDADRDYGYTF.

The gene calls are TRBV5-1 and TRBJ2-7; D uncertain. Germline-derived CDR1 and CDR2 are SGHRS and YFSETQ. This CDR3 is 14 amino acids long. The V and J ends lost 1 base and 6 bases respectively, with 14 bases between them. The CDR3 DNA follows: TGCGCCAGCAGCTTGAAGGGTTCGTCGAGCGAGCAGTACTTC. This translates into CASSLKGSSSEQYF.

The rearrangement joins TRBV7-3 to TRBJ2-3, with 13 nucleotides matching TRBD2. The CDR3 consists of 17 residues. V was clipped by 4 bases and J by 4 bases; unmatched bases: 8. Per the germline V gene, CDR1 is SGHTA and CDR2 is FQGTGA. In DNA, the CDR3 is TGTGCCAGCAGCTCCTTAGGACTAGCGGGAGTCGCAGATACGCAGTATTTT. It encodes CASSSLGLAGVADTQYF.

The rearrangement joins TRBV7-9 to TRBJ1-1; 7 bases match TRBD1. Germline trimming cut 5 bases from V and 3 bases from J; bases unmatched to any gene: 6. Germline assignment: CDR1 SEHNR and CDR2 FQNEAQ (reference sequence). CDR3 size: 14 residues. CDR3 sequence reads: CASSSLTGYTEAFF. DNA for the CDR3: TGTGCCAGCAGCAGTTTGACAGGGTACACTGAAGCTTTCTTT.

This chain connects TRBV6-1 to TRBJ1-2; 7 nucleotides align to TRBD1. CDR1 and CDR2 (germline): MNHNS, SASEGT. This CDR3 comprises 13 residues. With V trimmed by 4 bases and J by 4 bases, 3 bases remained unmatched. CDR3 nucleotide sequence: TGTGCCAGCAGTGTGACAGGGTTCTATGGCTACACCTTC. Encoded protein: CASSVTGFYGYTF.

The rearrangement links TRBV5-6 to TRBJ2-5; no clear D. The CDR3 has 14 residues. CDR1 is SGHDT, CDR2 YYEEEE, per germline. V lost 0 bases and J lost 1, with 7 bases in between. CDR3 in amino acids: CASSLGAVQETQYF. The CDR3, as DNA: TGTGCCAGCAGCTTGGGTGCGGTCCAAGAGACCCAGTACTTC.

This clone was detected a few times. This chain connects TRBV19 to TRBJ1-1; D is ambiguous. The CDR3 runs 12 residues. Germline V gives CDR1 LNHDA, CDR2 SQIVND (reference sequence). V shed 6 bases and J shed 3 bases, with 8 bases lying between them. CDR3 nucleotide sequence: TGTGCCAGTAGGGCGCCGTACACTGAAGCTTTCTTT. As protein: CASRAPYTEAFF.

This chain links TRBV7-6 with TRBJ2-7; 7 positions match TRBD2. The germline V gene encodes CDR1 SGHVS and CDR2 FNYEAQ. With V trimmed by 5 bases and J by 5 bases, 15 bases remained unmatched. This CDR3 comprises 16 residues. CDR3 sequence (DNA): TGTGCCAGCAGCCAGAGACCGAGCGGGACCGGTGACGAGCAGTACTTC. As protein: CASSQRPSGTGDEQYF.

V gene TRBV5-6 combines with J gene TRBJ2-7; D may match TRBD1 or TRBD2 (5 bases each). CDR3 length: 17 residues. Germline CDR1 and CDR2: SGHDT and YYEEEE. The V and J ends lost 7 bases and 0 bases respectively, with 23 bases between them. For the CDR3, the DNA is TGTGCCAGCGGTTTAGAGGGGTTCAGTAGGCCCTCCTACGAGCAGTACTTC. This gives the protein CASGLEGFSRPSYEQYF.

V and J are TRBV6-5 and TRBJ2-1; 11 bases are shared with TRBD2. This CDR3 contains 14 residues. Germline CDR1 is MNHEY and CDR2 is SVGAGI. Trimming cost V 4 bases and J 10 bases; bases outside gene matches: 6. The CDR3 sequence: CASSFRTSGREQFF. In DNA form, the CDR3 reads TGTGCCAGCAGTTTCCGGACTAGCGGGCGCGAGCAGTTCTTC.

The V and J genes are TRBV29-1 and TRBJ2-3; TRBD1 matches 9 bases. The CDR3 spans 16 residues. Germline values: CDR1 SQVTM, CDR2 ANQGSEA. With 6 bases clipped from V and 2 bases from J, the junction kept 12 bases outside the gene matches. CDR3 protein: CSVARRTGAATDTQYF. The DNA for the CDR3 is TGCAGCGTGGCCCGTCGGACAGGGGCGGCCACAGATACGCAGTATTTT.

The chain employs TRBV6-1 and TRBJ2-7, with D uncertain. Germline assignment: CDR1 MNHNS and CDR2 SASEGT. The CDR3 runs to 11 residues. Trimming removed 8 bases at V and 2 bases at J, with 7 bases between. In DNA form, the CDR3 reads TGTGCCAGCCCGGGTACCTACGAGCAGTACTTC. Protein: CASPGTYEQYF.

This chain connects TRBV18 to TRBJ2-3, with 7 bases matching TRBD1. V shed 2 bases and J 11 bases; nucleotides not matched to a gene: 7. Germline CDR1 reads KGHSH; CDR2 reads LQKENI. This CDR3 spans 13 amino acids. This CDR3 is CASSPTPGQLQYF. The DNA for the CDR3 is TGTGCCAGCTCACCAACCCCGGGACAGTTGCAGTATTTT.

The chain employs TRBV7-3 and TRBJ2-1; D possibly uses TRBD1 or TRBD2 (5 bases each). The CDR3 length is 14 residues. The germline V gene encodes CDR1 SGHTA and CDR2 FQGTGA. Trimming took off 1 base at V and 6 bases at J, with 10 bases between the two ends. CDR3 coding DNA: TGTGCCAGCAGCTTAAATACAGGAGGCAATGAGCAGTTCTTC. Protein: CASSLNTGGNEQFF.

This chain links TRBV10-2 with TRBJ2-1; D uncertain. The CDR3 is made up of 12 amino acids. The germline V gene has CDR1 WSHSY and CDR2 SAAADI. V was clipped by 11 bases and J by 4 bases, with 12 bases between them. The CDR3 region is CAAGRLYNEQFF. Written as DNA, the CDR3 is TGCGCCGCTGGGCGGTTATACAATGAGCAGTTCTTC.

V and J are TRBV30 and TRBJ2-1; TRBD2 matches 9 bases. V was pared by 0 bases and J by 4 bases, with 7 bases of the junction left unmatched. Germline V gene sequence: CDR1 GTSNPN, CDR2 SVGIG (reference sequence). This CDR3 is built from 16 residues. CDR3 nucleotides: TGTGCCTGGAGTGTATCTCGGACTAGCGCGTACAATGAGCAGTTCTTC. Its translation is CAWSVSRTSAYNEQFF.

This clone was counted once. This chain uses TRBV18 with TRBJ2-1; the match to TRBD2 covers 7 bases. CDR1 is KGHSH, CDR2 LQKENI, per germline. The CDR3 is made up of 16 amino acids. Losses at the gene ends were 0 bases for V and 4 bases for J; bases not matched to a gene: 6. CDR3 amino acids: CASSPPGGGYYNEQFF. CDR3 bases: TGTGCCAGCTCACCACCGGGGGGAGGGTATTACAATGAGCAGTTCTTC.

V is TRBV5-1 and J is TRBJ2-3; 10 nucleotides align to TRBD2. Germline trimming cut 1 base from V and 6 bases from J; bases unmatched to any gene: 2. The CDR3 totals 14 residues. Germline CDR1 reads SGHRS; CDR2 reads YFSETQ. The CDR3 loop is CASSLRLAGDTQYF. As DNA, the CDR3 is TGCGCCAGCAGCTTGCGACTAGCGGGCGATACGCAGTATTTT.

This clone showed up just a few times. Written as DNA, the CDR3 is TGTGCCAGCAGCTCGCGCTCGGACACCTTCTACAATGAGCAGTTCTTC. Amino acids: CASSSRSDTFYNEQFF. V gene TRBV7-6 combines with J gene TRBJ2-1; a weak D match, TRBD1 (5 bases). Germline V gives CDR1 SGHVS, CDR2 FNYEAQ. The ends were cut back, 4 bases at V and 3 bases at J, with 16 bases in the middle. This CDR3 is 16 amino acids long.

This chain links TRBV5-1 with TRBJ2-3; TRBD1 aligns across 8 bases. Trimming at V came to 2 bases and at J to 2 bases, leaving 10 bases not matched to a gene. The CDR3 covers 17 residues. CDR1 and CDR2 from the germline V gene are SGHRS and YFSETQ. CDR3 sequence: CASSFGTGPSTTDTQYF. CDR3 DNA: TGCGCCAGCAGCTTCGGGACAGGTCCCTCAACCACAGATACGCAGTATTTT.

V gene TRBV28 combines with J gene TRBJ2-5; the match to TRBD1 covers 9 bases. V lost 6 bases, J lost 1 base, and 3 bases stayed unmatched. CDR1 is MDHEN, CDR2 SYDVKM, per germline. This CDR3 is built from 14 residues. The CDR3 sequence is CASSWDRVQETQYF. In DNA, the CDR3 is TGTGCCAGCAGCTGGGACAGGGTCCAAGAGACCCAGTACTTC.

The rearrangement links TRBV4-3 to TRBJ2-1; 10 positions agree with TRBD1. This CDR3 is built from 16 residues. The V and J ends lost 0 bases and 7 bases, in that order; junction bases with no gene match: 6. The germline gives CDR1 LGHNA, CDR2 YSLEER. The CDR3 DNA sequence: TGCGCCAGCAGCCAAGATTGGGACAGGGGTGGGAATGAGCAGTTCTTC. Its protein is CASSQDWDRGGNEQFF.

J is TRBJ1-2 and V is TRBV19; 9 nucleotides align to TRBD1. Germline V lookup: CDR1 LNHDA, CDR2 SQIVND (reference sequence). CDR3 size: 12 residues. V shed 6 bases, J shed 6 bases, and the junction held 2 bases outside the gene matches. The DNA for the CDR3 is TGTGCCAGTAGCAGACAGGGGGATGGCTACACCTTC. Protein sequence: CASSRQGDGYTF.

The chain carries TRBV30 and TRBJ2-7, with D perhaps TRBD2 (6 bases). Looked up from germline, CDR1 is GTSNPN and CDR2 is SVGIG (reference sequence). The CDR3 consists of 11 residues. CDR3 protein: CAGGRSYEQYF. In DNA form, the CDR3 reads TGTGCTGGGGGGAGGTCCTACGAGCAGTACTTC.

This chain links TRBV5-5 with TRBJ1-2, with TRBD1 as a possible D gene (5 bases). CDR1 and CDR2 from the germline V gene are SGHKS and YYEKEE (reference sequence). There are 17 residues in the CDR3. Trimming shortened V by 2 bases and J by 4 bases, and 21 bases separated the two germline ends. This CDR3 is CASSLGAREGVGYGYTF. The DNA for the CDR3 is TGTGCCAGCAGCTTAGGCGCCAGGGAAGGGGTAGGCTATGGCTACACCTTC.

This clone came up once. This chain links TRBV5-1 with TRBJ1-1; D is unresolved. V lost 0 bases, J lost 0 bases, and 6 bases lay in between. Germline V lookup: CDR1 SGHRS, CDR2 YFSETQ. This CDR3 is built from 14 residues. The DNA for the CDR3 is TGCGCCAGCAGCTTGGGAGAGCTGAACACTGAAGCTTTCTTT. Its protein product is CASSLGELNTEAFF.

Comments on this clone: At one of its ends the junction is not consistent with the germline gene, which may arise from a read error. V usage is TRBV9 and J usage is TRBJ2-2; D call uncertain. The germline V gene has CDR1 SGDLS and CDR2 YYNGEE. The CDR3 spans 14 residues. The CDR3 DNA reads TGTGCCAGCAGCGTAGTATCGAAAACCGGGGAGCTGTTTTTT. It yields the protein CASSVVSKTGELFF.

This clone was counted ten times or more. The genes are TRBV6-5 and TRBJ1-5, with 9 bases matching TRBD1. The CDR3 loop spans 14 amino acids. Germline V gene lookup returns CDR1 MNHEY and CDR2 SVGAGI. Trimming at V came to 6 bases and at J to 5 bases, leaving 5 bases not matched to a gene. The CDR3 spells CASSQTGGDQPQHF. CDR3 coding DNA: TGTGCCAGCAGCCAGACAGGGGGGGATCAGCCCCAGCATTTT.

The V call is TRBV27, the J call TRBJ2-3; unclear D gene. V lost 3 bases and J 1 base, leaving 17 bases between the germline ends. This CDR3 spans 17 amino acids. CDR1 and CDR2 from the germline V gene are MNHEY and SMNVEV (reference sequence). The CDR3 spells CASSFVGLQVGTDTQYF. The CDR3 DNA reads TGTGCCAGCAGTTTTGTTGGTCTCCAGGTGGGCACAGATACGCAGTATTTT.

This rearrangement joins TRBV7-2 to TRBJ2-7; D remains unclear. The V gene's germline CDR1 is SGHTA and CDR2 FQGNSA. V shed 2 bases and J shed 4 bases, with 6 bases lying between them. This CDR3 has 12 residues. The CDR3 here is CASSLSVYEQYF. The CDR3 region has the DNA TGTGCCAGCAGCTTATCTGTTTACGAGCAGTACTTC. Variable domain in full (rest from reference TRBV7-2 and TRBJ2-7): GAGVSQSPSNKVTEKGKDVELRCDPISGHTALYWYRQSLGQGLEFLIYFQGNSAPDKSGLPSDRFSAERTGGSVSTLTIQRTQQEDSAVYLCASSLSVYEQYFGPGTRLTVT.

The V gene is TRBV7-2, the J gene TRBJ2-1; perhaps TRBD2 as D (6 bases). This CDR3 is 13 amino acids long. The V end lost 1 base, the J end lost 8 bases, and 9 bases lay between the germline ends. Germline CDR1 reads SGHTA; CDR2 reads FQGNSA. CDR3 bases: TGTGCCAGCAGCTTAGTGGGGGGTGATGAGCAGTTCTTC. Its translation is CASSLVGGDEQFF.